This TCR beta chain was captured by sequencing in a study of control samples from healthy donors and cancer patients. Clones were read by immunoSEQ multiplex PCR, and TCRdb kept only the in-frame ones, dropping some. The sample gives 95,000 to 100,000 clones, around 89% of which show up once; under 10% is in the top ten. CDR3 size: 13 residues. Looked up from germline, CDR1 is LGHDT and CDR2 is YNNKEL (reference sequence). V lost 5 bases to trimming and J lost 9 bases, with 16 bases between them. Sequences were obtained from blood. The rearrangement joins TRBV3-1 (or the pseudogene TRBV3-2) to TRBJ1-2; TRBD1 might be the D (5 bases). The TCR originated in a man in his thirties or forties in good health. The CDR3 DNA follows: TGTGCCAGCAGCATGGCTCGGGGGGAACGCTACACCTTC. It specifies CASSMARGERYTF.